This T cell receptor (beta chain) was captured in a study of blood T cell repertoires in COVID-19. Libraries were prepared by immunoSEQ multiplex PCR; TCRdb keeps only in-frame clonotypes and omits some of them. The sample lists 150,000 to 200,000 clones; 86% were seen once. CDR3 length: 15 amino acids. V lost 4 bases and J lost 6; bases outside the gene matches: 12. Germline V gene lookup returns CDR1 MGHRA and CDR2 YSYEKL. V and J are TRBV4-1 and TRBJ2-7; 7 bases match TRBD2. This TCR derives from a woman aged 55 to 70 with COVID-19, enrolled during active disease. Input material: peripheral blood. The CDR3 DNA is TGCGCCAGCAGCCTTAACGGGGAGGGCCGGGGCGAGCAGTACTTC. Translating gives CASSLNGEGRGEQYF.